This TCR beta chain was profiled in a study of T-cell memory formation after mild COVID-19. About the research overall: Among the donors, TCR clusters were largely specific to each donor.

TCRdb re-analysed the 5' RACE reads in MiXCR, keeping a single row per CDR3 protein. The sample comprises roughly 50,000 distinct CDR3 sequences, 10% to 15% of which are singletons, and around 25% rests with the top ten. This CDR3 comprises 13 residues. Trimming pared 6 bases from V and 9 bases from J, leaving 18 bases between. The germline V gene has CDR1 MNHEY and CDR2 SVGEGT. This receptor was identified in a man aged 18 to 35 who had mild COVID-19 (a few samples of this study predate the infection). Cell type and time point are not known. Sequencing was performed on PBMCs or a T cell subset sorted from them (not recorded which). This sequence joins TRBV6-2 or TRBV6-3 and TRBJ2-7, with D possibly matching TRBD2 (6 bases). The CDR3 DNA reads as TGTGCCAGCAGCCCCCCCGGAGGGAGTGGGCAGTACGTC. Its translation is CASSPPGGSGQYV.